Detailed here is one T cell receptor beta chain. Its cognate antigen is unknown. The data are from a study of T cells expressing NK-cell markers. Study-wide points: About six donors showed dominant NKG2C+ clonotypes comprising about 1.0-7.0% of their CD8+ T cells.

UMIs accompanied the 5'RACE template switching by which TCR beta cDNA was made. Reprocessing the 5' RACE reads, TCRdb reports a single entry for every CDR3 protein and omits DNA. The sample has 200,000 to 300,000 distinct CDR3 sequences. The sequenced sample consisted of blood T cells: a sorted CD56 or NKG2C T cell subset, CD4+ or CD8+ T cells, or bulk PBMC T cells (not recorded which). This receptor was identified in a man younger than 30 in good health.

The CDR3 here is CASSPPAGSWNEQFF. The chain joins TRBV18 to TRBJ2-1. Germline V gene sequence: CDR1 KGHSH, CDR2 LQKENI. The CDR3 spans 15 residues.